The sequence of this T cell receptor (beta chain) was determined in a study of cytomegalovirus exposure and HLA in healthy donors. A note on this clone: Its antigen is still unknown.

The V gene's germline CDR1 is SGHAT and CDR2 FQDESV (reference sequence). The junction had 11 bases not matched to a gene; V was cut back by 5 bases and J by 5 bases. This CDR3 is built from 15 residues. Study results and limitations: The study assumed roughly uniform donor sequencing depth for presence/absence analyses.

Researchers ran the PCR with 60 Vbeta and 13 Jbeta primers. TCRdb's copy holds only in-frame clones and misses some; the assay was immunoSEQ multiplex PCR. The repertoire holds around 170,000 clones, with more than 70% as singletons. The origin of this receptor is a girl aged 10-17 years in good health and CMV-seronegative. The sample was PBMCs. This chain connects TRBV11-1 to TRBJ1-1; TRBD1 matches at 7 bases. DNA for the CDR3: TGTGCCAGCAGCGACCGGGACAGCCTTAGGACTGAAGCTTTCTTT. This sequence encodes CASSDRDSLRTEAFF. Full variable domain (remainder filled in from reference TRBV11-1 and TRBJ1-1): EAEVAQSPRYKITEKSQAVAFWCDPISGHATLYWYRQILGQGPELLVQFQDESVVDDSQLPKDRFSAERLKGVDSTLKIQPAELGDSAMYLCASSDRDSLRTEAFFGQGTRLTVV.